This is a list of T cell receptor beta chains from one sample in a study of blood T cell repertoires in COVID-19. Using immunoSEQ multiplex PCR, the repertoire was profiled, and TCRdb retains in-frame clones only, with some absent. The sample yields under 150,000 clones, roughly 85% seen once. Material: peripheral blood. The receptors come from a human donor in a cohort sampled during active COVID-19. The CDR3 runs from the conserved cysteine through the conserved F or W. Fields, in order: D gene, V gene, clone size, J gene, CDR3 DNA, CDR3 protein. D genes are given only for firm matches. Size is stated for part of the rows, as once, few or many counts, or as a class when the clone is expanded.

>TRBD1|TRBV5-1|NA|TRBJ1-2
TGCGCCAGCAGCCTCGACAGGGGGGATAACTATGGCTACACCTTC
CASSLDRGDNYGYTF
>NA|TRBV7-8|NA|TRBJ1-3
TGTGCCAGCAGCTTACCGGGGTTCTCTGGAAACACCATATATTTT
CASSLPGFSGNTIYF
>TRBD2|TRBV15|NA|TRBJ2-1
TGTGCCACCAGGGGGACTAGCGGGGGGTCGAGGCATACCAATGAGCAGTTCTTC
CATRGTSGGSRHTNEQFF
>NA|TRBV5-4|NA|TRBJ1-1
TGTGCCAGCAGCCCGTCGGAAGGCAGGGTGAACACTGAAGCTTTCTTT
CASSPSEGRVNTEAFF
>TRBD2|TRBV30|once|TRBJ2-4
TGTGCCTGGAGTCTCAAGGGGACTATCCGGGACATTCAGTACTTC
CAWSLKGTIRDIQYF
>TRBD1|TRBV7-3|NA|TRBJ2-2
TGTGCCAGCAGCCCGACAGGGGCACATACCGGGGAGCTGTTTTTT
CASSPTGAHTGELFF
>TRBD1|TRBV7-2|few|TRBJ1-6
TGTGCCAGCAGCTTAGGGGACAGCAATTCACCCCTCCACTTT
CASSLGDSNSPLHF
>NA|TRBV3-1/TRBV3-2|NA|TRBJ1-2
TGTGCCAGCAGCCCCCGAGCGGGCCGCAATGGCTACACCTTC
CASSPRAGRNGYTF
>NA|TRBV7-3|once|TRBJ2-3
TGTGCCAGCAGGCCCTCCTTGGCCCGCACAGATACGCAGTATTTT
CASRPSLARTDTQYF
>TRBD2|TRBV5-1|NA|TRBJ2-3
TGCGCCAGCAGCTCCCGAAGGACTAGCGGGGGGAGCAGAACAGATACGCAGTATTTT
CASSSRRTSGGSRTDTQYF
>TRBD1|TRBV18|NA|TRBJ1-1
TGTGCCAGCTCACCCCTTGGGACAGGGAGGGAGATGGCGAACACTGAAGCTTTCTTT
CASSPLGTGREMANTEAFF
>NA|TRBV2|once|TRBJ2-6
TGTGCCAGCAGTATCACAGCCCACTCTGGGGCCAACGTCCTGACTTTC
CASSITAHSGANVLTF
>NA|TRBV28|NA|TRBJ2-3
TGTGCCAGCAGCCCGCCTTCGGGTACGCAGTATTTT
CASSPPSGTQYF
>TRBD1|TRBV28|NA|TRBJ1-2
TGTGCCAGCAGTCTGGGGTTGGAGGGGGCGAGGGACTATGGCTACACCTTC
CASSLGLEGARDYGYTF
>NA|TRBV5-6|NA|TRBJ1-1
TGTGCCAGCAGCGTCGGGGGGAGGAACACTGAAGCTTTCTTT
CASSVGGRNTEAFF
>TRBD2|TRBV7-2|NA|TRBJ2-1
TGTGCCAGCAGCTCCAGCGGGAGGGCCGGAGCCTACAATGAGCAGTTCTTC
CASSSSGRAGAYNEQFF
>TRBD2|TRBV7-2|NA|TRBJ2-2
TGTGCCAGCAGCTTAGCGGGAGGGCCAACCGGGGAGCTGTTTTTT
CASSLAGGPTGELFF
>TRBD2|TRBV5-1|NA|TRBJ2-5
TGCGCCAGCAGGGGGGGGGAAGAGACCCAGTACTTC
CASRGGEETQYF
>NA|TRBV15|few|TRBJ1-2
TGTGCCACCAGCGTCCGGACAACCGGCTATGGCTACACCTTC
CATSVRTTGYGYTF
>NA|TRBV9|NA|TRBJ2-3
TGTGCCAGCAGCTTGAGGGGGGGCCCCGAAGATACGCAGTATTTT
CASSLRGGPEDTQYF
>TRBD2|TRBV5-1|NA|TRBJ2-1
TGCGCCAGCAGCTTTAGCGGGGGGCGCTACAATGAGCAGTTCTTC
CASSFSGGRYNEQFF
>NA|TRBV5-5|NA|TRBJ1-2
TGTGCCAGCAGCCCAGCCGGGCAGGGGAGCTATGGCTACACCTTC
CASSPAGQGSYGYTF
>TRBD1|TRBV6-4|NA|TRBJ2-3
TGTGCCAGCAGCCCAGGGGGAGTAACCACAGATACGCAGTATTTT
CASSPGGVTTDTQYF
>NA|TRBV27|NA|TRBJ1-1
TGTGCCAGCAGTTTAAGGGGACACAACACTGAAGCTTTCTTT
CASSLRGHNTEAFF